This passage covers 29 T cell receptor beta chains from one sample sequenced in a study of blood T cells in healthy people across ages. The use of a sample-barcoded 5' primer and a J-beta primer mix characterized a second PCR of roughly 6 to 11 cycles. One entry per CDR3 protein, called by TCRdb with MiXCR from the 5' RACE reads. The sample contains around 990,000 distinct CDR3 sequences, 35% to 45% of which appear only once. The specimen was blood. The source is a young man in good health.

The chain combines TRBV7-9 with TRBJ2-3; D unresolved. Trimming removed 5 bases from V and 5 bases from J, with 8 bases in between. The CDR3 runs to 12 residues. Germline lookup yields CDR1 SEHNR and CDR2 FQNEAQ (reference sequence). CDR3 nucleotides: TGTGCCAGCAGCCCCTACTTAGATACGCAGTATTTT. Its translation is CASSPYLDTQYF.

The J gene is TRBJ2-7, the V gene TRBV29-1, with a weak D call TRBD1 (5 bases). This CDR3 is built from 13 residues. The V end was cut by 5 bases, the J end by 7 bases, with 18 bases between. Germline CDR1 SQVTM, CDR2 ANQGSEA. The CDR3, as DNA: TGCAGCGTTCGTCGTCAGGGTTCTGGGGAGCAGTACTTC. Translating it yields CSVRRQGSGEQYF.

This clonotype turned up a few times. The chain uses TRBV9 and TRBJ1-6; D is ambiguous. V lost 2 bases and J 5 bases, leaving 11 bases between the germline ends. In germline, CDR1 is SGDLS, CDR2 YYNGEE. The CDR3 is 15 amino acids. This CDR3 reads CASSVSGLNNSPLHF. CDR3 DNA: TGTGCCAGCAGCGTCAGTGGGCTAAATAATTCACCCCTCCACTTT.

V usage is TRBV19 and J usage is TRBJ1-1; 7 bases are a match to TRBD1. Losses at the gene ends were 7 bases for V and 1 base for J; bases not matched to a gene: 6. This CDR3 comprises 14 residues. CDR1 is LNHDA and CDR2 is SQIVND in the germline V gene (reference sequence). CDR3 protein: CASTPTGWNTEAFF. CDR3 nucleotides: TGTGCCAGTACTCCGACAGGGTGGAACACTGAAGCTTTCTTT.

The V and J genes are TRBV27 and TRBJ2-1; D not certain. CDR1 and CDR2 from the germline V gene are MNHEY and SMNVEV (reference sequence). V gave up 7 bases and J gave up 0 bases, with 7 bases separating them. There are 13 residues in the CDR3. CDR3: CASTSSSYNEQFF. The CDR3 nucleotides read TGTGCCAGCACCTCTAGCTCCTACAATGAGCAGTTCTTC.

This clonotype has only a few counts. The V and J genes are TRBV4-2 and TRBJ2-3; TRBD2 might be the D (6 bases). This CDR3 comprises 12 residues. Trimming took 3 bases from V and 10 from J, leaving 11 bases between them. Germline V gives CDR1 LGHNA, CDR2 YNFKEQ. CDR3 in amino acids: CASSHDREAQYF. The CDR3 coding sequence is TGTGCCAGCAGCCACGATAGGGAGGCGCAGTATTTT.

The chain has TRBV30 and TRBJ1-1; D uncertain. Germline lookup yields CDR1 GTSNPN and CDR2 SVGIG (reference sequence). The V gene lost 2 bases and the J gene lost 4 bases, with 11 bases spanning the gap. The CDR3 has 13 amino acids. CDR3 coding DNA: TGTGCCTGGAGTCTTCAGGAGGGCACTGAAGCTTTCTTT. It codes for CAWSLQEGTEAFF. Variable domain in full (rest from reference TRBV30 and TRBJ1-1): SQTIHQWPATLVQPVGSPLSLECTVEGTSNPNLYWYRQAAGRGLQLLFYSVGIGQISSEVPQNLSASRPQDRQFILSSKKLLLSDSGFYLCAWSLQEGTEAFFGQGTRLTVV.

The gene calls are TRBV29-1 and TRBJ2-3; D might be TRBD2 (7 bases). The V and J ends lost 7 bases and 0 bases respectively, with 20 bases between them. CDR3 length: 16 amino acids. Germline values: CDR1 SQVTM, CDR2 ANQGSEA. The DNA for the CDR3 is TGCAGCGCCCGGGGGCGGGGGACCCGTAGCACAGATACGCAGTATTTT. Its protein product is CSARGRGTRSTDTQYF.

The chain is built from TRBV20-1 and TRBJ1-1; tentative D call: TRBD1 (5 bases). The V gene lost 0 bases and the J gene lost 6 bases, with 26 bases spanning the gap. This CDR3 is built from 18 residues. Germline values: CDR1 DFQATT, CDR2 SNEGSKA (reference sequence). CDR3 in amino acids: CSARDWGRTTTIGAEAFF. CDR3 bases: TGCAGTGCTAGAGATTGGGGGAGGACAACAACAATTGGCGCTGAAGCTTTCTTT.

J is TRBJ1-1 and V is TRBV4-1; perhaps TRBD1 as D (6 bases). The CDR3 has 17 amino acids. CDR1 and CDR2 from the germline V gene are MGHRA and YSYEKL. Trimming shortened V by 1 base and J by 0 bases, and 15 bases separated the two germline ends. This CDR3 reads CASSQVSRGLMNTEAFF. CDR3 coding DNA: TGCGCCAGCAGCCAAGTATCACGGGGGCTGATGAACACTGAAGCTTTCTTT.

In its sample, this clonotype was seen once. The chain carries TRBV5-1 and TRBJ1-2; perhaps TRBD1 as D (5 bases). V was cut by 6 bases and J by 1 base, with 16 bases left in between. Germline CDR1 reads SGHRS; CDR2 reads YFSETQ. The CDR3 is 15 residues long. CDR3 sequence (DNA): TGCGCCAGCATTCCCCGGGACCGAGATAACTATGGCTACACCTTC. Its translation: CASIPRDRDNYGYTF.

This chain uses TRBV20-1 with TRBJ1-5; D is uncertain. V gave up 0 bases and J gave up 2 bases, with 5 bases separating them. CDR1 DFQATT and CDR2 SNEGSKA come from the germline V gene (reference sequence). The CDR3 totals 13 residues. CDR3 residues: CSARDTGNQPQHF. CDR3 bases: TGCAGTGCTAGAGACACAGGCAATCAGCCCCAGCATTTT.

This clonotype was recorded many times. The chain employs TRBV13 and TRBJ2-1, with D hard to call. Trimming left V 6 bases short and J 1 base short, with 10 bases between. Germline CDR1 PRHDT, CDR2 FYEKMQ (reference sequence). The CDR3 is 14 residues long. The CDR3 nucleotides read TGTGCCAGCAGTTCAGGACGTTCCTACAATGAGCAGTTCTTC. It translates to CASSSGRSYNEQFF.

The chain links TRBV4-3 to TRBJ2-3, with D perhaps TRBD1 (5 bases). This CDR3 has 16 residues. CDR1 is LGHNA, CDR2 YSLEER, per germline. With 0 bases removed from V and 0 bases from J, the gap between germline ends came to 10 bases. The CDR3 DNA sequence: TGCGCCAGCAGCCAAGATGGTGCAGGGAGCACAGATACGCAGTATTTT. Amino acids: CASSQDGAGSTDTQYF.

This clonotype was seen only a few times. This chain links TRBV27 with TRBJ2-2; no definite D call. V lost 1 base, J lost 6 bases, and 6 bases lay in between. The CDR3 totals 13 residues. Germline V CDR1 and CDR2: MNHEY, SMNVEV (reference sequence). CDR3: CASSLWGSGELFF. The CDR3 DNA is TGTGCCAGCAGTTTATGGGGATCCGGGGAGCTGTTTTTT.

DNA of the CDR3: TGTGCCAGCAGCTTAGTCGGACAGGGGTTTGGAGCTTTCTTT. This encodes CASSLVGQGFGAFF. The genes are TRBV11-2 and TRBJ1-1; 9 bases map to TRBD1. The CDR3 is made up of 14 amino acids. With 1 base clipped from V and 10 bases from J, the junction kept 7 bases outside the gene matches. Germline CDR1 SGHAT, CDR2 FQNNGV. Full variable domain (rest looked up from reference TRBV11-2 and TRBJ1-1): EAGVAQSPRYKIIEKRQSVAFWCNPISGHATLYWYQQILGQGPKLLIQFQNNGVVDDSQLPKDRFSAERLKGVDSTLKIQPAKLEDSAVYLCASSLVGQGFGAFFGQGTRLTVV.

The V and J genes are TRBV4-3 and TRBJ1-1; no clear D gene. The V and J ends lost 5 bases and 6 bases respectively, with 25 bases between them. CDR3 size: 17 residues. CDR1 is LGHNA, CDR2 YSLEER, per germline. CDR3 in amino acids: CASSSSGIALSGAEAFF. The CDR3 DNA is TGCGCCAGCAGCTCATCCGGGATCGCACTCTCAGGTGCTGAAGCTTTCTTT.

Only one count was recorded for this clonotype. The rearrangement links TRBV9 to TRBJ1-4, with TRBD1 matching 8 bases. The CDR3 loop spans 15 amino acids. Germline loops: CDR1 SGDLS, CDR2 YYNGEE. J lost 7 bases, V lost 0 bases, and 5 bases had no gene match. This CDR3 is CASSVAGGEGEKLFF. In DNA form, the CDR3 reads TGTGCCAGCAGCGTAGCAGGGGGCGAAGGTGAAAAACTGTTTTTT.

The rearrangement joins TRBV12-3 or TRBV12-4 to TRBJ1-2; D perhaps matches TRBD1 (5 bases). The CDR3 is 13 residues long. V was clipped by 7 bases and J by 6 bases, with 15 bases between them. The CDR3 protein is CASTLGRTDGYTF. The CDR3 region has the DNA TGTGCCAGCACTTTGGGGCGGACGGATGGCTACACCTTC.

This rearrangement joins TRBV5-1 to TRBJ2-1; no clear D gene. With 0 bases removed from V and 11 bases from J, the gap between germline ends came to 12 bases. Germline CDR1 reads SGHRS; CDR2 reads YFSETQ. The CDR3 loop spans 13 amino acids. The CDR3 is CASSLGRQPKQFF. The CDR3 DNA sequence: TGCGCCAGCAGCTTGGGAAGGCAACCGAAGCAGTTCTTC.

This clonotype was found a few times. This sequence joins TRBV15 and TRBJ2-2; the D is unclear. The CDR3 loop spans 13 amino acids. Looked up from germline, CDR1 is LNHNV and CDR2 is YYDKDF (reference sequence). V dropped 6 bases and J dropped 0 bases, with 5 bases sitting between them. The CDR3 nucleotides read TGTGCCACCAGGGATCCGAACACCGGGGAGCTGTTTTTT. As protein: CATRDPNTGELFF.

The CDR3 nucleotides read TGTGCCAGTAGTATATTCCACCGCGCTGAAGCTTTCTTT. Amino acids: CASSIFHRAEAFF. The rearrangement joins TRBV19 to TRBJ1-1; no clear D gene. CDR1 is LNHDA and CDR2 is SQIVND in the germline V gene (reference sequence). The CDR3 spans 13 residues. Trimming cost V 2 bases and J 6 bases, with 10 bases left between them. Together with reference TRBV19 and TRBJ1-1, the CDR3 gives the full variable domain: DGGITQSPKYLFRKEGQNVTLSCEQNLNHDAMYWYRQDPGQGLRLIYYSQIVNDFQKGDIAEGYSVSREKKESFPLTVTSAQKNPTAFYLCASSIFHRAEAFFGQGTRLTVV.

This chain uses TRBV4-1 with TRBJ1-2; D not certain. In germline, CDR1 is MGHRA, CDR2 YSYEKL. The CDR3 is 15 amino acids. Between the trimmed V and J ends, which lost 0 bases and 6 bases, there was a span of 14 bases. CDR3 sequence reads: CASSQDVPLGHGYTF. In nucleotides, the CDR3 is TGCGCCAGCAGCCAAGATGTGCCTTTAGGGCATGGCTACACCTTC.

The rearrangement links TRBV29-1 to TRBJ1-4; 8 positions match TRBD1. The CDR3 extends over 13 amino acids. Per the germline V gene, CDR1 is SQVTM and CDR2 is ANQGSEA. J was trimmed by 5 bases and V by 4 bases; bases with no gene match: 3. The CDR3 is CSVGRQGNEKLFF. CDR3 bases: TGCAGCGTTGGGAGACAGGGGAATGAAAAACTGTTTTTT.

This clonotype was detected once. At one boundary the junction diverges from the germline segment, which might be a read error. The rearrangement joins TRBV20-1 to TRBJ1-5, with D maybe TRBD1 (5 bases). Germline V gives CDR1 DFQATT, CDR2 SNEGSKA (reference sequence). CDR3 length: 14 residues. CDR3 loop: CRARAGPSNQPQHF. DNA for the CDR3: TGCAGGGCTAGGGCAGGGCCTAGCAATCAGCCCCAGCATTTT.

This clonotype was counted a few times. The chain couples TRBV7-2 to TRBJ2-1; TRBD2 agrees at 12 bases. Trimming at V came to 5 bases and at J to 5 bases, leaving 4 bases not matched to a gene. CDR3 length: 15 residues. Germline CDR1 is SGHTA and CDR2 is FQGNSA. The CDR3 nucleotides read TGTGCCAGCAGCCAGTGGACTAGCGGGGACAATGAGCAGTTCTTC. It is translated as CASSQWTSGDNEQFF.

V gene TRBV20-1 combines with J gene TRBJ1-5, with D perhaps TRBD1 (5 bases). In germline, CDR1 is DFQATT, CDR2 SNEGSKA (reference sequence). The V and J ends lost 2 bases and 1 base respectively, with 9 bases between them. This CDR3 spans 14 amino acids. The DNA of the CDR3 is TGCAGTGCTAGAAGGCAGGGAAGCAATCAGCCCCAGCATTTT. It translates to CSARRQGSNQPQHF.

V is TRBV3-1 and J is TRBJ2-1; the match to TRBD2 covers 13 bases. The germline gives CDR1 LGHDT, CDR2 YNNKEL (reference sequence). Trimming took 4 bases from V and 3 from J; bases not matched to a gene: 15. The CDR3 loop spans 20 amino acids. The CDR3 sequence: CASSPGLAGRARRIYNEQFF. The CDR3 DNA reads TGTGCCAGCAGCCCGGGACTAGCGGGGCGCGCCCGTCGGATCTACAATGAGCAGTTCTTC.

The chain links TRBV6-6 to TRBJ1-1; D is uncertain. Per the germline V gene, CDR1 is MNHNY and CDR2 is SVGAGI (reference sequence). This CDR3 comprises 17 residues. Trimming took off 4 bases at V and 0 bases at J, with 18 bases between the two ends. Written as DNA, the CDR3 is TGTGCCAGCAGTTGGTTAACAGCACGGGTCATGAACACTGAAGCTTTCTTT. Its protein product is CASSWLTARVMNTEAFF.